The clone carrying this TCR beta chain was seen a few times. Its specificity is unknown. This specimen comes from a study of early T cells in non-severe SARS-CoV-2 infection. Study background: Unsorted whole blood bulk RNA was sequenced, with unpaired chains. General study results and limits: Sequences matched to VDJdb favored anti-spike CD8 responses, while private and CD4 specificities were missed.

This CDR3 has 15 residues. Germline assignment: CDR1 SNHLY and CDR2 FYNNEI. The ends lost 8 bases at V and 2 bases at J; junction bases unmatched: 10. Unique molecular identifiers were added to individual cDNA molecules. TCRdb recomputed calls from the 5' RACE reads with MiXCR, one row per CDR3 protein. The sample lists around 77,000 distinct CDR3 sequences, around 10% occurring once. Specimen: whole blood, collected at baseline. The origin of this receptor is an adult who was a healthcare worker with PCR-confirmed SARS-CoV-2 infection or an uninfected control (not recorded which). The donor label of this sample is uncertain. This rearrangement joins TRBV2 to TRBJ2-7, with 9 bases that match TRBD2. The CDR3 DNA reads as TGTGCCAGCTTTAGGATAGCGGGGGCAGCCTACGAGCAGTACTTC. This encodes CASFRIAGAAYEQYF.